The 25 T cell receptor beta chains presented below share a single source sample, sequenced in a study of T cells in Graves' hyperthyroidism and ophthalmopathy. Amplification of TCR beta CDR3 regions used RNA as the template. Researchers ran a first-round RT-PCR on the TCR CDR3 using the HTBI primer set. Using its own MiXCR run on the multiplex PCR reads, TCRdb lists one record per CDR3 protein. The sample contains under 350,000 distinct CDR3 sequences, around a sixth of which appear only once. The sequencing sample was made of blood. Source of these receptors: a woman aged 45 to 65 with Graves' hyperthyroidism.

This clonotype came up many times. The chain recombines TRBV2 with TRBJ2-3; D remains ambiguous. Germline V gives CDR1 SNHLY, CDR2 FYNNEI. V was pared by 8 bases and J by 0 bases, with 12 bases between. The CDR3 covers 14 residues. As DNA, the CDR3 is TGTGCCAGCCGAAGCCAAACTAGCACAGATACGCAGTATTTT. Its translation: CASRSQTSTDTQYF.

Only a few counts were recorded for this clonotype. V is TRBV10-3 and J is TRBJ1-6; 9 bases are a match to TRBD1. V lost 8 bases and J lost 10; bases outside the gene matches: 6. Germline V CDR1 and CDR2: ENHRY, SYGVKD. The CDR3 length is 13 residues. The CDR3 reads CAIGGTGQSPLHF. The CDR3 DNA is TGTGCCATCGGAGGGACAGGGCAGTCACCCCTCCACTTT.

This clonotype was picked up many times. The chain carries TRBV10-3 and TRBJ2-7; 8 bases align to TRBD1. V was clipped by 4 bases and J by 6 bases; unmatched bases: 2. The CDR3 runs 12 residues. Germline loops: CDR1 ENHRY, CDR2 SYGVKD. The CDR3 nucleotides read TGTGCCATCAGTGGAGGGACAGGCGAGCAGTACTTC. It codes for CAISGGTGEQYF.

This clonotype appeared many times. V is TRBV11-2 and J is TRBJ2-1; 10 bases line up with TRBD2. Germline V gives CDR1 SGHAT, CDR2 FQNNGV. V was pared by 5 bases and J by 4 bases, with 5 bases of the junction left unmatched. The CDR3 is made up of 15 amino acids. CDR3 loop: CASSNGLAAYNEQFF. In DNA form, the CDR3 reads TGTGCCAGCAGCAATGGACTAGCGGCTTACAATGAGCAGTTCTTC.

This clonotype was recorded at least ten times. The V gene is TRBV2, the J gene TRBJ2-5; possible D gene TRBD2, 5 bases. The CDR3 has 11 amino acids. Germline V gives CDR1 SNHLY, CDR2 FYNNEI. V dropped 4 bases and J dropped 5 bases, with 5 bases sitting between them. In DNA form, the CDR3 reads TGTGCCAGCAGTGGAGGGGAGACCCAGTACTTC. It is translated as CASSGGETQYF.

V gene TRBV28 combines with J gene TRBJ2-3; TRBD1 matches 8 bases. The V and J ends lost 6 bases and 4 bases, in that order; junction bases with no gene match: 9. The germline V gene has CDR1 MDHEN and CDR2 SYDVKM. This CDR3 is 15 amino acids long. CDR3 coding DNA: TGTGCCAGCAGCATCCGGACAGGGTCGGCAGATACGCAGTATTTT. Protein sequence: CASSIRTGSADTQYF.

This clonotype has a handful of counts. The chain uses TRBV6-5 and TRBJ1-3; 8 bases align to TRBD1. Germline V gene lookup returns CDR1 MNHEY and CDR2 SVGAGI. Trimming at V came to 0 bases and at J to 4 bases, leaving 5 bases not matched to a gene. The length of the CDR3 is 16 residues. CDR3 region: CASSYSTGAKGNTIYF. CDR3 bases: TGTGCCAGCAGTTACTCGACAGGGGCGAAGGGAAACACCATATATTTT.

This clonotype showed up many times. The chain joins TRBV11-3 to TRBJ2-1; 9 bases are shared with TRBD2. Looked up from germline, CDR1 is SGHNT and CDR2 is YENEEA. Losses at the gene ends were 8 bases for V and 6 bases for J; bases not matched to a gene: 5. This CDR3 comprises 13 residues. CDR3 sequence reads: CASGLAGSNEQFF. DNA of the CDR3: TGTGCCAGCGGGCTAGCGGGGAGCAATGAGCAGTTCTTC.

The rearrangement uses TRBV12-3 or TRBV12-4 and TRBJ2-2, with 13 bases identical to TRBD2. Germline trimming cut 7 bases from V and 5 bases from J; bases unmatched to any gene: 10. This CDR3 spans 17 amino acids. Here the CDR3 reads CASTPGLAGEGTGELFF. The CDR3 DNA follows: TGTGCCAGCACCCCCGGACTAGCGGGAGAGGGAACCGGGGAGCTGTTTTTT.

The chain has TRBV27 and TRBJ2-2; 7 bases align to TRBD2. With 4 bases clipped from V and 4 bases from J, the junction kept 12 bases outside the gene matches. The CDR3 is made up of 17 amino acids. Germline CDR1 reads MNHEY; CDR2 reads SMNVEV (reference sequence). The CDR3 DNA is TGTGCCAGCAGTTACAACGGGGGAGGGCCAAGCACCGGGGAGCTGTTTTTT. As protein: CASSYNGGGPSTGELFF.

At least ten counts were recorded for this clonotype. The rearrangement links TRBV20-1 to TRBJ2-3; no firm D call. V dropped 6 bases and J dropped 0 bases, with 13 bases sitting between them. The CDR3 runs to 14 residues. Looked up from germline, CDR1 is DFQATT and CDR2 is SNEGSKA (reference sequence). The CDR3 coding sequence is TGCAGTGCGCTTACGGAAGCAAGCACAGATACGCAGTATTTT. Protein: CSALTEASTDTQYF.

The rearrangement joins TRBV18 to TRBJ1-4, with 9 bases that match TRBD1. Germline V gene lookup returns CDR1 KGHSH and CDR2 LQKENI. This CDR3 contains 16 residues. V lost 3 bases and J lost 1; bases outside the gene matches: 3. CDR3 coding DNA: TGTGCCAGCTCACCGGGACAGGGCCTAACTAATGAAAAACTGTTTTTT. Its translation: CASSPGQGLTNEKLFF.

In its sample, this clonotype was seen a few times. The genes are TRBV7-2 and TRBJ2-7, with 11 positions matching TRBD2. The length of the CDR3 is 17 residues. The germline V gene has CDR1 SGHTA and CDR2 FQGNSA. Germline trimming cut 1 base from V and 4 bases from J; bases unmatched to any gene: 9. The CDR3 loop reads CASSLVVTSGRRYEQYF. CDR3 DNA: TGTGCCAGCAGCTTAGTCGTAACTAGCGGGAGAAGGTACGAGCAGTACTTC.

J is TRBJ2-5 and V is TRBV28; possibly TRBD1 or TRBD2 for D (5 bases each). Germline lookup yields CDR1 MDHEN and CDR2 SYDVKM. CDR3 length: 13 residues. Trimming cost V 3 bases and J 6 bases, with 11 bases left between them. The DNA for the CDR3 is TGTGCCAGCAGTTTTTCCGGGGCCCAGACCCAGTACTTC. Protein sequence: CASSFSGAQTQYF.

This clonotype was seen ten or more times. The chain has TRBV30 and TRBJ2-3; D is possibly TRBD1 or TRBD2 (5 bases each). The CDR3 runs to 14 residues. Trimming left V 2 bases short and J 2 bases short, with 11 bases between. Germline CDR1 and CDR2: GTSNPN and SVGIG (reference sequence). CDR3 DNA sequence: TGTGCCTGGAGTCCTGGGGGATTCACAGATACGCAGTATTTT. Its protein product is CAWSPGGFTDTQYF.

The genes are TRBV2 and TRBJ2-1; 8 bases map to TRBD2. The junction had 4 bases not matched to a gene; V was cut back by 5 bases and J by 4 bases. Germline-derived CDR1 and CDR2 are SNHLY and FYNNEI. This CDR3 comprises 14 residues. CDR3: CASSPGLVYNEQFF. The CDR3 coding sequence is TGTGCCAGCAGTCCGGGACTAGTGTACAATGAGCAGTTCTTC.

This clonotype was found a few times. The chain couples TRBV7-9 to TRBJ2-7; TRBD1 matches at 10 bases. Germline-derived CDR1 and CDR2 are SEHNR and FQNEAQ (reference sequence). Trimming took 8 bases from V and 6 from J; bases not matched to a gene: 7. This CDR3 is built from 13 residues. The CDR3 loop reads CASAGTGVFEQYF. The CDR3 DNA is TGTGCCAGCGCGGGGACAGGGGTGTTCGAGCAGTACTTC.

Only a few counts were recorded for this clonotype. The rearrangement joins TRBV7-9 to TRBJ1-1; 7 bases fit TRBD1. With V trimmed by 6 bases and J by 9 bases, 4 bases remained unmatched. Germline V gene lookup returns CDR1 SEHNR and CDR2 FQNEAQ (reference sequence). This CDR3 has 11 residues. The CDR3 loop is CASSRTGKAFF. The CDR3 DNA is TGTGCCAGCAGTAGGACAGGCAAAGCTTTCTTT.

The rearrangement joins TRBV5-1 to TRBJ2-3; weak D call: TRBD2 (6 bases). The ends were cut back, 6 bases at V and 1 base at J, with 27 bases in the middle. Germline lookup yields CDR1 SGHRS and CDR2 YFSETQ. CDR3 length: 19 residues. Here the CDR3 DNA reads TGCGCCAGCAACCTCCGGGACTGGGGCGGACCTAGCGGCACAGATACGCAGTATTTT. This codes for CASNLRDWGGPSGTDTQYF.

This clonotype was recorded a few times. This chain connects TRBV5-1 to TRBJ2-3, with D maybe TRBD1 (5 bases). This CDR3 spans 16 amino acids. Trimming removed 7 bases at V and 2 bases at J, with 20 bases between. Per germline, CDR1 SGHRS and CDR2 YFSETQ. Here the CDR3 reads CASRVGHQIPTDTQYF. The CDR3 DNA sequence: TGCGCCAGCCGAGTGGGGCACCAGATACCCACAGATACGCAGTATTTT. The full variable domain, in which reference TRBV5-1 and TRBJ2-3 provide the parts outside the CDR3, is KAGVTQTPRYLIKTRGQQVTLSCSPISGHRSVSWYQQTPGQGLQFLFEYFSETQRNKGNFPGRFSGRQFSNSRSEMNVSTLELGDSALYLCASRVGHQIPTDTQYFGPGTRLTVL.

This clonotype was counted ten times or more. This chain joins TRBV12-3 or TRBV12-4 and TRBJ2-3; a weak D match, TRBD1 (5 bases). Deletions cut 0 bases from V and 1 base from J, with 8 bases between. The CDR3 length is 15 residues. The CDR3 reads CASSLAQQGTDTQYF. CDR3 DNA: TGTGCCAGCAGTTTAGCCCAACAGGGCACAGATACGCAGTATTTT.

In nucleotides, the CDR3 is TGCGCCAGCAGCTTTAGCGGGGGGGCGGCGTCTGAGCAGTTCTTC. Amino acids: CASSFSGGAASEQFF. This chain uses TRBV5-1 with TRBJ2-1, with 11 bases matching TRBD2. The CDR3 spans 15 residues. Trimming took 2 bases from V and 9 from J; bases not matched to a gene: 7. Germline-derived CDR1 and CDR2 are SGHRS and YFSETQ.

The rearrangement joins TRBV28 to TRBJ2-7; 9 bases match TRBD1. Per germline, CDR1 MDHEN and CDR2 SYDVKM. V lost 6 bases and J lost 6; bases outside the gene matches: 9. The CDR3 has 14 amino acids. The CDR3 spells CASREPGQGSEQYF. CDR3 DNA: TGTGCCAGCAGAGAACCGGGACAGGGATCCGAGCAGTACTTC.

This clonotype has just a few counts. The chain has TRBV28 and TRBJ1-2; D not certain. Germline V gives CDR1 MDHEN, CDR2 SYDVKM. This CDR3 has 11 amino acids. V lost 6 bases to trimming and J lost 8 bases, with 10 bases between them. In DNA, the CDR3 is TGTGCCAGCAGGGACTCTAGCGGCTACACCTTC. It specifies CASRDSSGYTF.

This clonotype showed up just a few times. The CDR3 bases are TGTGCCAGCAGCGGGGACTGGGGCACTGAAGCTTTCTTT. Residues: CASSGDWGTEAFF. This sequence joins TRBV3-1 and TRBJ1-1; tentative D call: TRBD1 (5 bases). CDR1 and CDR2 from the germline V gene are LGHDT and YNNKEL (reference sequence). V lost 5 bases and J 4 bases, leaving 11 bases between the germline ends. This CDR3 is 13 amino acids long.